Following are 27 T cell receptor beta chains from one sample sequenced in a study of T cell responses to AZD1222 COVID-19 vaccine. Sequencing was performed with immunoSEQ multiplex PCR; in TCRdb, only in-frame clones are kept and a portion is missing. The table includes roughly 160,000 clones, about 90% detected once. Sequencing used peripheral blood, obtained 28 days after the second AZD1222 dose. These receptors all come from an adult who received the AZD1222 COVID-19 vaccine.

This clone has a handful of counts. The chain uses TRBV6-5 and TRBJ2-7; perhaps D is TRBD1 or TRBD2 (6 bases each). The CDR3 runs 16 residues. The germline V and J ends were trimmed by 2 bases and 2 bases, with 16 bases remaining between them. Germline values: CDR1 MNHEY, CDR2 SVGAGI. The CDR3 here is CASSYTTGAGPYEQYF. As DNA, the CDR3 is TGTGCCAGCAGTTACACCACGGGGGCAGGGCCCTACGAGCAGTACTTC.

The CDR3 spells CASSPRMGGGEETQYF. CDR3 nucleotides: TGTGCCAGCAGCCCACGGATGGGCGGGGGAGAAGAGACCCAGTACTTC. V is TRBV3-1 (or the pseudogene TRBV3-2) and J is TRBJ2-5, with TRBD2 matching 7 bases. Germline CDR1 is LGHDT and CDR2 is YNNKEL (reference sequence). V was pared by 4 bases and J by 3 bases, with 11 bases of the junction left unmatched. This CDR3 contains 16 residues.

V is TRBV29-1 and J is TRBJ1-1; 7 bases align to TRBD1. CDR3 length: 14 residues. Germline CDR1 and CDR2: SQVTM and ANQGSEA. V gave up 7 bases and J gave up 4 bases; unmatched junction bases: 12. CDR3 sequence (DNA): TGCAGCGGCAGACAGGGCCCACCGAGCACTGAAGCTTTCTTT. This gives the protein CSGRQGPPSTEAFF.

A remark on this clone: Other DNA sequences from this sample encode an identical CDR3 as well. The J gene is TRBJ1-6, the V gene TRBV28; D is uncertain. The CDR3 runs 11 residues. V was trimmed by 4 bases and J by 7 bases, leaving 2 bases between them. Germline V gene sequence: CDR1 MDHEN, CDR2 SYDVKM. The CDR3 nucleotides are TGTGCCAGCAGTTCAAATTCACCCCTCCACTTT. Translated, it gives CASSSNSPLHF.

The chain links TRBV28 to TRBJ2-5, with D perhaps TRBD2 (6 bases). Trimming cost V 2 bases and J 1 base, with 11 bases left between them. CDR1 MDHEN and CDR2 SYDVKM come from the germline V gene. This CDR3 is built from 15 residues. The CDR3 loop reads CASSLGGLLQETQYF. The CDR3 nucleotides are TGTGCCAGCAGTTTAGGGGGACTCCTCCAAGAGACCCAGTACTTC. Full variable domain (outside the CDR3, taken from reference TRBV28 and TRBJ2-5): DVKVTQSSRYLVKRTGEKVFLECVQDMDHENMFWYRQDPGLGLRLIYFSYDVKMKEKGDIPEGYSVSREKKERFSLILESASTNQTSMYLCASSLGGLLQETQYFGPGTRLLVL.

V usage is TRBV19 and J usage is TRBJ1-1; D gene ambiguous. V dropped 5 bases and J dropped 5 bases, with 9 bases sitting between them. Germline V gene data show CDR1 as LNHDA and CDR2 as SQIVND (reference sequence). The CDR3 is 12 amino acids. DNA for the CDR3: TGTGCCAGTAGTTTTAGTGGGACTGAAGCTTTCTTT. Protein: CASSFSGTEAFF.

V and J are TRBV9 and TRBJ2-7, with D perhaps matching TRBD1 (6 bases). Germline CDR1 SGDLS, CDR2 YYNGEE. This CDR3 contains 15 residues. The germline V and J ends were trimmed by 0 bases and 4 bases, with 14 bases remaining between them. The CDR3 reads CASSVGGTRDYEQYF. CDR3 DNA sequence: TGTGCCAGCAGCGTAGGAGGGACACGCGATTACGAGCAGTACTTC.

V is TRBV30 and J is TRBJ1-1; D ambiguous. The ends were cut back, 1 base at V and 0 bases at J, with 9 bases in the middle. CDR1 GTSNPN and CDR2 SVGIG come from the germline V gene (reference sequence). The CDR3 loop spans 14 amino acids. For the CDR3, the DNA is TGTGCCTGGAGTGGGGAGATTATGAACACTGAAGCTTTCTTT. Translation: CAWSGEIMNTEAFF.

V usage is TRBV7-2 and J usage is TRBJ2-7; 8 bases match TRBD2. Germline CDR1 is SGHTA and CDR2 is FQGNSA. Trimming at V came to 3 bases and at J to 4 bases, leaving 11 bases not matched to a gene. The CDR3 length is 16 residues. CDR3 sequence reads: CASSFFAASGGYEQYF. Written as DNA, the CDR3 is TGTGCCAGCAGCTTTTTTGCAGCATCGGGGGGGTACGAGCAGTACTTC.

The V call is TRBV12-5, the J call TRBJ2-5, with 9 bases lining up with TRBD1. Germline assignment: CDR1 LGHNT and CDR2 FRNRAP. The CDR3 contains 17 residues. Unmatched junction bases numbered 8, after V lost 2 bases and J lost 1 base. The CDR3, as DNA: TGTGCTAGTGGTTTGAGACTACAGGGGGCCTTCCAAGAGACCCAGTACTTC. As protein: CASGLRLQGAFQETQYF.

V is TRBV7-3 and J is TRBJ2-3; weak D call: TRBD2 (5 bases). Trimming removed 1 base at V and 4 bases at J, with 9 bases between. The CDR3 spans 14 residues. Germline assignment: CDR1 SGHTA and CDR2 FQGTGA. CDR3 protein: CASSLSGRSDTQYF. CDR3 in DNA: TGTGCCAGCAGCTTAAGTGGGAGATCAGATACGCAGTATTTT.

V gene TRBV24-1 combines with J gene TRBJ2-5; 9 bases match TRBD2. Germline CDR1 and CDR2: KGHDR and SFDVKD. V shed 3 bases and J 3 bases; nucleotides not matched to a gene: 7. The CDR3 loop spans 16 amino acids. CDR3 in DNA: TGTGCCACCAGTGATAGACCTGGACTAGCGAAAGAGACCCAGTACTTC. It translates to CATSDRPGLAKETQYF.

This chain uses TRBV5-4 with TRBJ2-7; D gene unclear. Germline V gives CDR1 SGHNT, CDR2 YYREEE (reference sequence). V lost 0 bases to trimming and J lost 7 bases, with 14 bases between them. This CDR3 has 14 amino acids. The CDR3: CASSLGDGLWEQYF. CDR3 coding DNA: TGTGCCAGCAGCTTGGGTGACGGTCTGTGGGAGCAGTACTTC.

V usage is TRBV5-1 and J usage is TRBJ1-2; D possibly corresponds to TRBD1 (5 bases). The CDR3 is 20 amino acids. V shed 0 bases and J shed 4 bases, with 28 bases lying between them. Germline V gives CDR1 SGHRS, CDR2 YFSETQ. CDR3 in amino acids: CASSLGQGKGSGGDFYGYTF. CDR3 nucleotides: TGCGCCAGCAGCTTGGGCCAGGGTAAAGGCTCCGGAGGGGACTTCTATGGCTACACCTTC.

The V gene is TRBV28, the J gene TRBJ1-2; D may be TRBD1 (5 bases). The germline V and J ends were trimmed by 6 bases and 4 bases, with 18 bases remaining between them. The germline V gene has CDR1 MDHEN and CDR2 SYDVKM. The CDR3 consists of 15 residues. The CDR3 nucleotides are TGTGCCAGCAGCCGCGGGGGAGGGGCTATCTATGGCTACACCTTC. Encoded protein: CASSRGGGAIYGYTF.

V and J are TRBV30 and TRBJ2-1; D possibly corresponds to TRBD2 (6 bases). The V and J ends lost 0 bases and 5 bases respectively, with 14 bases between them. CDR3 length: 15 residues. Per the germline V gene, CDR1 is GTSNPN and CDR2 is SVGIG (reference sequence). CDR3 DNA: TGTGCCTGGAGTGTACAGCTTGGCGGGGACAATGAGCAGTTCTTC. It is translated as CAWSVQLGGDNEQFF.

The rearrangement uses TRBV24-1 and TRBJ2-6; D gene uncertain. The V and J ends lost 5 bases and 0 bases respectively, with 10 bases between them. This CDR3 contains 16 residues. Germline loops: CDR1 KGHDR, CDR2 SFDVKD. Here the CDR3 DNA reads TGTGCCACCAGTGCTCCCGGACGCTCTGGGGCCAACGTCCTGACTTTC. As protein: CATSAPGRSGANVLTF.

CDR3 DNA sequence: TGTGCCAGTACCGACAGACCAGCAACTAATGAAAAACTGTTTTTT. It translates to CASTDRPATNEKLFF. The chain is built from TRBV19 and TRBJ1-4; tentative D call: TRBD1 (5 bases). The CDR3 contains 15 residues. Germline V gene lookup returns CDR1 LNHDA and CDR2 SQIVND (reference sequence). Trimming removed 7 bases at V and 0 bases at J, with 12 bases between.

This chain joins TRBV5-1 and TRBJ2-7, with D hard to call. CDR1 and CDR2 (germline): SGHRS, YFSETQ. The CDR3 has 13 residues. V gave up 0 bases and J gave up 4 bases, with 8 bases separating them. This chain's CDR3 is CASSLGRLYEQYF. The CDR3, as DNA: TGCGCCAGCAGCTTGGGCCGCCTTTACGAGCAGTACTTC.

The CDR3 nucleotides read TGTGCCAGCAGTTACGTCGGGGGCCGGTACCAAGAGACCCAGTACTTC. Amino acid sequence: CASSYVGGRYQETQYF. V gene TRBV6-6 combines with J gene TRBJ2-5; D could derive from TRBD1 or TRBD2 (6 bases each). V gave up 2 bases and J gave up 0 bases, with 13 bases separating them. This CDR3 contains 16 residues. CDR1 and CDR2 (germline): MNHNY, SVGAGI (reference sequence).

This clone has a handful of counts. The rearrangement links TRBV15 to TRBJ2-5; possibly TRBD2 for D (6 bases). Germline CDR1 LNHNV, CDR2 YYDKDF (reference sequence). The CDR3 has 12 amino acids. V was shortened by 6 bases and J by 4 bases, with 9 bases between the two germline ends. The CDR3 loop is CATRDSGETQYF. The CDR3 DNA reads as TGTGCCACCAGGGATAGCGGAGAGACCCAGTACTTC.

The chain recombines TRBV19 with TRBJ1-2, with D possibly being TRBD1 (5 bases). V was shortened by 2 bases and J by 4 bases, with 8 bases between the two germline ends. This CDR3 has 13 amino acids. Germline V gene lookup returns CDR1 LNHDA and CDR2 SQIVND (reference sequence). The CDR3 loop reads CASSIPGIYGYTF. CDR3 sequence (DNA): TGTGCCAGTAGTATACCAGGGATCTATGGCTACACCTTC.

A single count supports this clone. The rearrangement joins TRBV19 to TRBJ1-5; D call uncertain. This CDR3 has 17 amino acids. V was trimmed by 1 base and J by 0 bases, leaving 13 bases between them. In germline, CDR1 is LNHDA, CDR2 SQIVND (reference sequence). The CDR3 bases are TGTGCCAGTAGTATAGGGGCCGGAGGGCCTAGCAATCAGCCCCAGCATTTT. Translated, it gives CASSIGAGGPSNQPQHF.

The chain uses TRBV29-1 and TRBJ1-2; TRBD1 matches 8 bases. The CDR3 sequence is 14 residues long. V lost 2 bases, J lost 4 bases, and 6 bases stayed unmatched. The V gene's germline CDR1 is SQVTM and CDR2 ANQGSEA. The CDR3: CSVEKGTGVYGYTF. The CDR3 region has the DNA TGCAGCGTTGAAAAGGGGACAGGAGTCTATGGCTACACCTTC.

The gene calls are TRBV18 and TRBJ1-2; D uncertain. Looked up from germline, CDR1 is KGHSH and CDR2 is LQKENI. The CDR3 has 16 residues. V lost 6 bases to trimming and J lost 4 bases, with 21 bases between them. CDR3 region: CASSPDIDSGFYGYTF. The CDR3 bases are TGTGCCAGCTCGCCCGACATCGACTCGGGGTTCTATGGCTACACCTTC.

The rearrangement uses TRBV7-9 and TRBJ1-1; D possibly corresponds to TRBD1 (6 bases). Trimming pared 5 bases from V and 0 bases from J, leaving 16 bases between. Germline CDR1 reads SEHNR; CDR2 reads FQNEAQ (reference sequence). CDR3 length: 16 residues. The CDR3 DNA reads as TGTGCCAGCAGCCCCGGACAGATAGTCCTGAACACTGAAGCTTTCTTT. Protein: CASSPGQIVLNTEAFF. Using reference TRBV7-9 and TRBJ1-1 for the parts outside the CDR3, the full variable domain is DTGVSQNPRHKITKRGQNVTFRCDPISEHNRLYWYRQTLGQGPEFLTYFQNEAQLEKSRLLSDRFSAERPKGSFSTLEIQRTEQGDSAMYLCASSPGQIVLNTEAFFGQGTRLTVV.

The CDR3 sequence is CASRMTGAGETQYF. In DNA, the CDR3 is TGTGCAAGTCGCATGACAGGGGCTGGCGAGACCCAGTACTTC. V gene TRBV12-2 combines with J gene TRBJ2-5; the table gives TRBD1 as D, unverified against the DNA. TRBV12-2 counts as a pseudogene. CDR3 length equals 14 residues.